Listed below are T cell receptor beta chains from one sample, sequenced in a study of blood T cells in healthy people across ages. TCRdb processed the 5' RACE reads anew with MiXCR; each CDR3 protein has one entry. The table lists over a million distinct CDR3 sequences, almost 60% of them singletons, with about 6.3% in the top ten. The specimen sequenced was blood. The source of these receptors is a man between 18 and 35 years old in good health. CDR3s include the opening cysteine and the closing phenylalanine or tryptophan. The size entry is marked missing in some rows and otherwise reads once, few, many or a size class.

CDR3 length	V gene	J gene	clone size	CDR3 protein
15	TRBV6-4	TRBJ2-1	.	CASAQGEGSYNEQFF
16	TRBV7-9	TRBJ2-3	once	CASTFFGSGITDTQYF
15	TRBV7-9	TRBJ2-7	.	CASSLLSGGPYEQYF
14	TRBV7-8	TRBJ2-5	.	CASSRTVKQETQYF
14	TRBV12-3/TRBV12-4	TRBJ2-1	.	CASSHTRTRGEQFF
14	TRBV4-1	TRBJ2-5	few	CASSQLRDVETQYF
12	TRBV2	TRBJ2-7	few	CASKGHRGEQYF
16	TRBV7-8	TRBJ2-5	.	CASSLQFQRGAGTQYF
16	TRBV7-9	TRBJ2-1	.	CASSPYSGMLSNEQFF
12	TRBV29-1	.	.	CSVRKPGETQYF
16	TRBV27	TRBJ1-1	.	CASTPEWGGVDTEAFF
15	TRBV21-1	TRBJ1-1	once	CASSKVGAMNTEAFF
13	TRBV4-3	TRBJ2-1	many	CASSQDLANEQFF
13	TRBV10-3	TRBJ2-2	.	CAIREGKSGELFF
14	TRBV4-1	TRBJ2-4	.	CASSPGLLDNEQYF
13	TRBV2	TRBJ1-5	.	CASISELNQPQHF
12	TRBV12-3/TRBV12-4	TRBJ2-5	.	CASTLLPETQYF
14	TRBV4-3	TRBJ2-7	.	CASSQWGGSYEQYF
14	TRBV29-1	TRBJ2-1	.	CSATPGLAGNEQFF
13	TRBV6-5	TRBJ2-5	.	CASSDSILKTQYF
15	TRBV29-1	TRBJ2-5	.	CSVDLLSAGVETQYF
13	TRBV4-1	TRBJ2-7	.	CASSDRFGYEQYF
15	TRBV10-3	TRBJ2-3	.	CAISGGSGQVDTQYF
14	TRBV7-9	TRBJ2-1	.	CASSLVLSRPEQFF
13	TRBV2	TRBJ1-2	.	CASTDGTAYGYTF
15	TRBV24-1	TRBJ2-4	.	CATSNSGPGKNIQYF
17	TRBV6-6	TRBJ2-7	.	CASSYSNQGRLGYEQYF
18	TRBV6-2/TRBV6-3	TRBJ2-5	.	CASSFETRQGGDLETQYF
14	TRBV12-3/TRBV12-4	TRBJ2-7	.	CASRAGTSEYEQYF
20	TRBV9	TRBJ2-7	.	CASTIIPGQGPTTDSYEQYF
14	TRBV5-1	.	.	CASSLSQSGGEQYF
12	TRBV10-3	TRBJ2-1	.	CTISDRGPEQFF
14	TRBV4-1	TRBJ2-1	.	CASSQIPSGDEQFF
13	TRBV20-1	TRBJ1-1	.	CSADGQTNTEAFF
16	TRBV4-1	TRBJ2-1	.	CASSRPGGGTDNEQFF
15	TRBV6-6	TRBJ2-7	.	CATQQGNGASYEQYF